The clone carrying this T cell receptor (beta chain) was seen a handful of times. No antigen is known for it. The data belong to a study of cytomegalovirus exposure and HLA in healthy donors. Study-wide background: Clustering assigned about 80% of the roughly 380 genotyped donors to the Caucasian-associated ancestry cluster.

With 60 Vbeta and 13 Jbeta primers, the PCR was carried out. Sequencing was performed with immunoSEQ multiplex PCR; in TCRdb, only in-frame clones are kept and a portion is missing. The repertoire has over 150,000 clones, around 80% of them found once; the top ten carry around 4.8%. Study-wide results and limits: Productive rates of about 87% or about 30% were seen for most TCR beta V segments in an earlier analysis.

Germline values: CDR1 GTSNPN, CDR2 SVGIG (reference sequence). The CDR3 is 14 amino acids. Unmatched junction bases numbered 6, after V lost 6 bases and J lost 1 base. The clonotype comes from a man between 18 and 29 years old in good health and CMV-seronegative. Specimen: PBMCs. The chain is built from TRBV30 and TRBJ2-5, with 9 bases lining up with TRBD2. The CDR3 protein is CACSLAGSQETQYF. The CDR3 nucleotides are TGTGCCTGTAGCCTAGCGGGAAGCCAAGAGACCCAGTACTTC.